The following is a T cell receptor (beta chain) sequence with its context. Its antigen is not identified. Germline V gives CDR1 DFQATT, CDR2 SNEGSKA (reference sequence). V lost 3 bases to trimming and J lost 3 bases; unmatched junction nucleotides: 7. The CDR3 covers 15 residues. Authors' methods: Clinicopathological groups of papillary thyroid cancer showed CDR3 differences that were used to build a distant-metastasis classifier. TCRdb re-analyzed the PCR reads using MiXCR. For this entry, the V and J calls and clone size follow TCRdb and not the study's own pipeline. Of 70,000 or so clones listed, over 12% were seen once; the top ten hold approximately 6.1%. The data were taken from a study of metastatic and nonmetastatic thyroid tumors. On the study more broadly: The authors compared repertoires across blood and tumor or nodule tissue from malignant and benign thyroid patients.

Regarding the study as a whole: Relative to benign nodules, malignant thyroid tumors were reportedly characterized by significantly elevated TCR beta diversity in blood and tumor.

Thyroid surgery was preceded by no treatment in any patient. This clonotype was sampled from a male donor with papillary thyroid cancer or a benign thyroid nodule (not recorded which). Some clones in this sample may be carry-over from other donors' samples. The rearrangement links TRBV20-1 to TRBJ2-7, with 11 bases matching TRBD2. Sequenced sample: blood. The chain's CDR3 is CSASDTSGGIYEQYF. CDR3 coding DNA: TGCAGTGCTAGTGATACTAGCGGGGGAATCTACGAGCAGTACTTC.